This TCR beta chain was profiled in a study of blood T cell repertoires in COVID-19. Looking at the study overall: Whether acute or convalescent, the COVID-19 samples came from the United States, Italy and Spain. The analysed material was cDNA or gDNA that came from T cells, B-cell-depleted T cells, or PBMCs.

This clone was recorded a few times. This CDR3 comprises 15 residues. The ends lost 4 bases at V and 4 bases at J; junction bases unmatched: 7. Germline CDR1 and CDR2: LGHDT and YNNKEL (reference sequence). Original methodology: Amplification of reference gene primers was used by the study to estimate nucleated cell counts. Using immunoSEQ multiplex PCR, the repertoire was profiled, and TCRdb retains in-frame clones only, with some absent. That table furnishes V, J and clone size, whereas the DNA furnished D and trimming. Of about 37,000 clones listed, around nine tenths are singletons. The source material was peripheral blood. J is TRBJ1-2 and V is TRBV3-1 (or the pseudogene TRBV3-2); 9 bases fit TRBD1. The receptor comes from a man aged 60-69 years with active COVID-19. This CDR3 is CASSPTGGTSYGYTF. The DNA of the CDR3 is TGTGCCAGCAGCCCGACAGGGGGAACTTCCTATGGCTACACCTTC.